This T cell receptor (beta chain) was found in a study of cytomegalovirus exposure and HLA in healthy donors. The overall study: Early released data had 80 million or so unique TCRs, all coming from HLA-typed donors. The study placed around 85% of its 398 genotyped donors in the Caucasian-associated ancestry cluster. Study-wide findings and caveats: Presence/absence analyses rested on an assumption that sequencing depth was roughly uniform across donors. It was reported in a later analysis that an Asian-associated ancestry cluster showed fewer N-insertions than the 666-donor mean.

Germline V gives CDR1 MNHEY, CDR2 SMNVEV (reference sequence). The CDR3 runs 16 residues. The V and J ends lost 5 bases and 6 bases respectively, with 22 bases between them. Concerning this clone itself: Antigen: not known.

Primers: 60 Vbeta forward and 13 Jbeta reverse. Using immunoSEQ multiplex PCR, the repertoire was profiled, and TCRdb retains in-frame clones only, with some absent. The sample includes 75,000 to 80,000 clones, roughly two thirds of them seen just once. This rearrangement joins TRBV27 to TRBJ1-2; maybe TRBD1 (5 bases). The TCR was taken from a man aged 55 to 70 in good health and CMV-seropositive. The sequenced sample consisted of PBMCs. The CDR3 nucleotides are TGTGCCAGCAGTCCCCCAGGAATTCAGGGTCAAAATGGCTACACCTTC. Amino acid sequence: CASSPPGIQGQNGYTF.